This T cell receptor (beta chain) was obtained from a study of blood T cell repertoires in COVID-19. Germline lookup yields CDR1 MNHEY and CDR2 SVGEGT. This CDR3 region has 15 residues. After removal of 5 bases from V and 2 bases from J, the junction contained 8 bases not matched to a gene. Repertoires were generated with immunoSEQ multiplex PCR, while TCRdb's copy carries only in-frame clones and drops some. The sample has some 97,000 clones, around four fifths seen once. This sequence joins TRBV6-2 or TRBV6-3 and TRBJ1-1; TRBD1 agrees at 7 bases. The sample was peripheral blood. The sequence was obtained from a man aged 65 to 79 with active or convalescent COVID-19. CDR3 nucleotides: TGTGCCAGCAGTGGTACCGGGACAGCAAACACTGAAGCTTTCTTT. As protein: CASSGTGTANTEAFF.